Listed here are 17 T cell receptor beta chains from one sample, sequenced in a study of molecular identifiers for immune sequencing clone quantification. TCRdb re-analysed the PCR reads in MiXCR, keeping a single row per CDR3 protein. This sample has over 550,000 distinct CDR3 sequences, with 25% found just once. The sample was naive CD8+ T cells from blood, with Jurkat cell RNA spiked in. The sample's subset: FACS-sorted CD8+CD4-CCR7+CD45RA+ naive T cells. Source of these receptors: a human donor in good health. Some libraries in this study had Jurkat cell RNA spiked in.

The chain joins TRBV24-1 to TRBJ1-1; TRBD1 might be the D (6 bases). The CDR3 totals 13 residues. Germline CDR1 is KGHDR and CDR2 is SFDVKD. V shed 0 bases and J shed 10 bases, with 11 bases lying between them. The CDR3 is CATSDLLEGGAFF. CDR3 DNA sequence: TGTGCCACCAGTGATTTGCTCGAGGGGGGAGCTTTCTTT.

This clonotype was counted a single time. This sequence may be a read error, since a much larger clone differs from it by one base. The rearrangement links TRBV7-9 to TRBJ2-7; TRBD2 might be the D (5 bases). Germline V gene lookup returns CDR1 SEHNR and CDR2 FQNEAQ (reference sequence). This CDR3 is 12 amino acids long. The V end was cut by 7 bases, the J end by 0 bases, with 7 bases between. CDR3 nucleotide sequence: TGTGCCAGCACCGGGGACTCCTACGAGCAGTACTTC. It yields the protein CASTGDSYEQYF.

This clonotype has ten or more counts. V is TRBV29-1 and J is TRBJ2-7, with 8 bases identical to TRBD2. The CDR3 is 12 amino acids. J lost 4 bases, V lost 3 bases, and 2 bases had no gene match. Germline lookup yields CDR1 SQVTM and CDR2 ANQGSEA. CDR3 in amino acids: CSVEGGRYEQYF. For the CDR3, the DNA is TGCAGCGTTGAGGGCGGGAGGTACGAGCAGTACTTC.

This clonotype was detected many times. The V gene is TRBV5-6, the J gene TRBJ1-1, with D possibly matching TRBD1 (5 bases). V was cut by 0 bases and J by 3 bases, with 15 bases left in between. The CDR3 length is 16 residues. CDR1 is SGHDT and CDR2 is YYEEEE in the germline V gene. The CDR3 DNA reads as TGTGCCAGCAGCTTGGTGGAGGCCCAAGGGGACACTGAAGCTTTCTTT. Translation: CASSLVEAQGDTEAFF.

To note about this clonotype: One end of the junction fails to match germline, which may point to a read error. This chain connects TRBV9 to TRBJ1-6; 8 nucleotides align to TRBD1. The CDR3 sequence is 16 residues long. Per germline, CDR1 SGDLS and CDR2 YYNGEE. CDR3 in amino acids: CAGSVAQGASDSPLHF. The CDR3 nucleotides are TGTGCCGGCAGCGTAGCTCAGGGGGCTTCGGATTCACCCCTCCACTTT. The whole variable domain, remainder taken from reference TRBV9 and TRBJ1-6, is DSGVTQTPKHLITATGQRVTLRCSPRSGDLSVYWYQQSLDQGLQFLIQYYNGEERAKGNILERFSAQQFPDLHSELNLSSLELGDSALYFCAGSVAQGASDSPLHFGNGTRLTVT.

In this sample, this clonotype turned up a few times. The chain employs TRBV4-1 and TRBJ2-1; 8 positions agree with TRBD2. The V and J ends lost 3 bases and 4 bases, in that order; junction bases with no gene match: 2. The CDR3 is 14 residues long. The germline CDR1 and CDR2 sequences are MGHRA and YSYEKL. The CDR3 region is CASSQVAGYNEQFF. The CDR3 DNA is TGCGCCAGCAGCCAGGTAGCGGGGTACAATGAGCAGTTCTTC.

The table lists this clonotype with many counts. The rearrangement joins TRBV6-2 or TRBV6-3 to TRBJ2-6; D possibly matches TRBD1 or TRBD2 (5 bases each). The V end lost 5 bases, the J end lost 0 bases, and 14 bases lay between the germline ends. This CDR3 has 17 residues. The germline CDR1 and CDR2 sequences are MNHEY and SVGEGT. The CDR3 is CASSTPGTSSGANVLTF. The DNA for the CDR3 is TGTGCCAGCAGTACCCCGGGGACCAGCTCTGGGGCCAACGTCCTGACTTTC.

The chain recombines TRBV27 with TRBJ2-7; 10 nucleotides match TRBD1. Trimming took 0 bases from V and 3 from J; bases not matched to a gene: 5. CDR1 is MNHEY, CDR2 SMNVEV, per germline (reference sequence). The CDR3 spans 16 residues. In DNA, the CDR3 is TGTGCCAGCAGTTTATCGGCCGGGACAGGGGACTACGAGCAGTACTTC. Residues: CASSLSAGTGDYEQYF.

This clonotype occurred many times. The chain has TRBV29-1 and TRBJ1-1; D is perhaps TRBD1 (5 bases). Trimming removed 7 bases from V and 8 bases from J, with 17 bases in between. The CDR3 length is 12 residues. The germline gives CDR1 SQVTM, CDR2 ANQGSEA. CDR3 protein: CSAPGLYREAFF. CDR3 sequence (DNA): TGCAGCGCTCCGGGGTTGTACAGGGAAGCTTTCTTT. Combining the CDR3 with reference TRBV29-1 and TRBJ1-1 gives the whole variable domain SAVISQKPSRDICQRGTSLTIQCQVDSQVTMMFWYRQQPGQSLTLIATANQGSEATYESGFVIDKFPISRPNLTFSTLTVSNMSPEDSSIYLCSAPGLYREAFFGQGTRLTVV.

Concerning this clonotype itself: This could be a read error, since a much larger clone is one nucleotide away. The CDR3 here is CSVDRSTDTQYF. CDR3 DNA sequence: TGCAGCGTTGATAGGTCCACAGATACGCAGTATTTT. The genes are TRBV29-1 and TRBJ2-3; D is uncertain. The CDR3 spans 12 residues. Germline CDR1 reads SQVTM; CDR2 reads ANQGSEA. Trimming took 3 bases from V and 2 from J, leaving 6 bases between them.

This chain connects TRBV4-1 to TRBJ2-1; 11 bases agree with TRBD2. Germline V gene sequence: CDR1 MGHRA, CDR2 YSYEKL. CDR3 length equals 15 residues. V lost 8 bases to trimming and J lost 14 bases; unmatched junction nucleotides: 17. The CDR3 region has the DNA TGCGCCAGCCGCCCCGAGTTGCTAGCGGGAGGCTTCGAGTTCTTC. This sequence encodes CASRPELLAGGFEFF.

This chain connects TRBV4-1 to TRBJ2-5; possible D gene TRBD1, 7 bases. The V gene's germline CDR1 is MGHRA and CDR2 YSYEKL. CDR3 size: 15 residues. Trimming took off 6 bases at V and 5 bases at J, with 19 bases between the two ends. The DNA for the CDR3 is TGCGCCAGCAGGCCAGAAGACAGGGAGGTGGAGACCCAGTACTTC. This sequence encodes CASRPEDREVETQYF.

This clonotype appeared a few times. The chain links TRBV20-1 to TRBJ1-2, with TRBD1 identical over 7 bases. V trimming: 3 bases; J trimming: 2 bases; junction bases outside the gene matches: 6. The CDR3 is 14 amino acids. From germline, CDR1 is DFQATT and CDR2 SNEGSKA (reference sequence). CDR3 amino acids: CSASTRDSNYGYTF. Written as DNA, the CDR3 is TGCAGTGCTAGTACCCGGGACAGCAACTATGGCTACACCTTC.

This clonotype was seen a handful of times. This rearrangement joins TRBV5-1 to TRBJ2-1, with D possibly TRBD1 on 6 matching bases. This CDR3 is built from 17 residues. Germline values: CDR1 SGHRS, CDR2 YFSETQ. The ends were cut back, 4 bases at V and 7 bases at J, with 24 bases in the middle. This CDR3 reads CASSLRDGQGWGNEQFF. As DNA, the CDR3 is TGCGCCAGCAGCCTCCGGGATGGTCAGGGGTGGGGAAATGAGCAGTTCTTC.

A few counts support this clonotype. Likely a read error: the CDR3 ends without its conserved phenylalanine or tryptophan. Because the CDR3's place on the DNA is in doubt, the DNA is left out and the CDR3 is given as listed by TCRdb. The rearrangement links TRBV7-2 to TRBJ2-3; whether TRBD1, the table's D call, matches the DNA was not checked. The CDR3 is 15 amino acids in total, end residues counted. Looked up from germline, CDR1 is SGHTA and CDR2 is FQGNSA. The CDR3 protein is CASSLAHGGFTDTQY.

This clonotype showed up just once. At one of its ends the junction is not consistent with the germline gene, which may arise from a read error. The V and J genes are TRBV4-3 and TRBJ2-7; a possible D gene is TRBD1 (6 bases). This CDR3 region has 16 residues. Germline values: CDR1 LGHNA, CDR2 YSLEER. In DNA, the CDR3 is TGCGCCAGCAGCCAAGGCACAGGGCTGATATCCTACGAGCGGTACTTC. Residues: CASSQGTGLISYERYF.

This clonotype was detected a few times. The chain has TRBV30 and TRBJ2-7, with TRBD2 identical over 7 bases. In germline, CDR1 is GTSNPN, CDR2 SVGIG (reference sequence). After removal of 0 bases from V and 0 bases from J, the junction contained 14 bases not matched to a gene. The CDR3 length is 18 residues. The CDR3 is CAWSVLGLADMTSYEQYF. DNA of the CDR3: TGTGCCTGGAGTGTACTTGGGCTAGCGGATATGACCTCCTACGAGCAGTACTTC.